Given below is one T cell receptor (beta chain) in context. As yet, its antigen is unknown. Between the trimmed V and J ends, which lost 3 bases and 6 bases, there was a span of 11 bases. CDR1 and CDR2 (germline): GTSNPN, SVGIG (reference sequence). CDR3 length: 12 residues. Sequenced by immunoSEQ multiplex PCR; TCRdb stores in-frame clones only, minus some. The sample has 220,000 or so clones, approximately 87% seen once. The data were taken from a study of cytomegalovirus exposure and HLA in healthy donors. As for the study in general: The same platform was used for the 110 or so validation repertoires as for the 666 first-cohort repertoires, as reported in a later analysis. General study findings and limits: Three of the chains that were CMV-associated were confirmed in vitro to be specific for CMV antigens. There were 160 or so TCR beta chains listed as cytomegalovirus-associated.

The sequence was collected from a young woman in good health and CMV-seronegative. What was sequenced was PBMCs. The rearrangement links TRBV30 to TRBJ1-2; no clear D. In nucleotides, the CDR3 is TGTGCCTGGAGCGCGGGGAGGAATGGCTACACCTTC. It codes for CAWSAGRNGYTF.